The clone carrying this T cell receptor (beta chain) was picked up a small number of times. Antigen: not known. Trimming at V came to 5 bases and at J to 11 bases, leaving 6 bases not matched to a gene. This CDR3 is 12 amino acids long. Germline CDR1 and CDR2: SEHNR and FQNEAQ (reference sequence). MiXCR, run by TCRdb on the 5' RACE reads, gives a single entry per CDR3 protein. The sample includes approximately 480,000 distinct CDR3 sequences, roughly 20% seen only once; the top ten take around 12%. This sample is drawn from a study of T-cell memory formation after mild COVID-19. Study conclusions and caveats: CD4+ contracting clones lay mainly in CM and EM, CD8+ ones in EMRA. Second-wave clones peaking on day 37 lacked confirmed SARS-CoV-2 specificity.

This sequence was found in an adult woman who had mild COVID-19 (a few samples of this study predate the infection). Cell type and time point are not known. The chain is built from TRBV7-9 and TRBJ1-5, with TRBD1 identical over 7 bases. The material sequenced was PBMCs or a T cell subset sorted from them (not recorded which). As DNA, the CDR3 is TGTGCCAGCAGCCATACAGGGGAGGCCCAGCATTTT. It translates to CASSHTGEAQHF.